Shown below are 19 T cell receptor beta chains from a single sample sequenced in a study of T cell clonality in common variable immunodeficiency. General study points: Common variable immunodeficiency TCR beta sequences reportedly had fewer deletions and N-nucleotide insertions.

Generated by immunoSEQ multiplex PCR, the TCRdb table keeps only in-frame clones and is missing some. Reported are around 15,000 clones, none seen only once; the ten largest carry approximately 14%. These receptors' targets are unknown. Sequenced material: peripheral blood mononuclear cells. Source of these receptors: a human donor with common variable immunodeficiency.

This clone was seen a handful of times. Incomplete CDR3 DNA: TGCGCCAGCAGCTTGGTTACGGGGGACAGGGGAGGGTCACCC. Translation gives CASSLVTGDRGGSP. The whole CDR3 protein reads CASSLVTGDRGGSPLHF. The rearrangement joins TRBV5-1 to TRBJ1-6, with TRBD1 matching 10 bases. The read terminates 3 residues before the CDR3 end, so the remaining end is supplied by the germline J gene. Germline V gene data show CDR1 as SGHRS and CDR2 as YFSETQ. Losses at the gene ends were 0 bases for V and 10 bases for J; bases not matched to a gene: 10. The length of the CDR3 is 17 residues. The full variable domain, its missing parts supplied by reference TRBV5-1 and TRBJ1-6, is KAGVTQTPRYLIKTRGQQVTLSCSPISGHRSVSWYQQTPGQGLQFLFEYFSETQRNKGNFPGRFSGRQFSNSRSEMNVSTLELGDSALYLCASSLVTGDRGGSPLHFGNGTRLTVT.

Worth noting for this clone: The CDR3 extends 3 residues past the end of the read, so its final part is completed from the germline J gene. The chain couples TRBV18 to TRBJ2-1, with TRBD2 identical over 14 bases. Looked up from germline, CDR1 is KGHSH and CDR2 is LQKENI. The V segment lost 3 bases and the J segment 4 bases; nucleotides outside the gene matches: 2. There are 16 residues in the CDR3. The chain's CDR3 is CASSPRLAGGYNEQFF. The DNA read from the CDR3 is TGTGCCAGCTCACCGAGACTAGCGGGGGGGTACAATGAG.

The table lists this clone with a few counts. The read is 3 residues too short to cover the CDR3 end, so that end is filled in from the germline J gene. V and J are TRBV19 and TRBJ2-3; 7 positions match TRBD2. The ends lost 1 base at V and 3 bases at J; junction bases unmatched: 7. Germline CDR1 is LNHDA and CDR2 is SQIVND (reference sequence). The CDR3 loop spans 16 amino acids. Here the CDR3 reads CASSIGGLGGTDTQYF. CDR3 DNA, as far as it was read: TGTGCCAGTAGTATAGGCGGCCTCGGGGGGACAGATACG.

In its sample, this clone was seen a few times. The missing CDR3 end, 3 residues past where the read stops, is filled in from the germline J gene. The V and J genes are TRBV7-2 and TRBJ2-2; 9 positions match TRBD1. J gave up 4 bases and V 3 bases, and 3 bases lay outside the gene matches. The V gene's germline CDR1 is SGHTA and CDR2 FQGNSA. The CDR3 spans 15 residues. The CDR3 here is CASSLGQGSTGELFF. CDR3 DNA (partial): TGTGCCAGCAGCTTGGGACAGGGTAGCACCGGGGAG. Variable domain in full (rest from reference TRBV7-2 and TRBJ2-2): GAGVSQSPSNKVTEKGKDVELRCDPISGHTALYWYRQSLGQGLEFLIYFQGNSAPDKSGLPSDRFSAERTGGSVSTLTIQRTQQEDSAVYLCASSLGQGSTGELFFGEGSRLTVL.

Notes on this clone: The CDR3 end is not reached by the read, which stops 3 residues before it; the germline J gene fills it in. V usage is TRBV7-6 and J usage is TRBJ1-3, with 7 bases fitting TRBD1. CDR1 is SGHVS, CDR2 FNYEAQ, per germline. The CDR3 is 16 amino acids. The V gene end was trimmed by 4 bases and the J gene end by 3 bases; junction bases not matched to a gene: 9. The part of the CDR3 DNA that was read is TGTGCCAGCAGCTCACAGCAGGGGGGCGGTGGAAACACC. It yields the protein CASSSQQGGGGNT. The entire CDR3 is CASSSQQGGGGNTIYF.

The sample holds a few counts of this clone. The read terminates 3 residues ahead of where the CDR3 ends, so the germline J gene completes it. The chain carries TRBV2 and TRBJ2-4, with 7 positions matching TRBD2. In germline, CDR1 is SNHLY, CDR2 FYNNEI. The V gene end was trimmed by 6 bases and the J gene end by 5 bases; junction bases not matched to a gene: 16. The CDR3 extends over 17 amino acids. CDR3 in amino acids: CASRLGLLADWENIQYF. Incomplete CDR3 DNA: TGTGCCAGCAGATTGGGTCTCCTAGCGGACTGGGAAAACATT.

Regarding this clone: Coverage ceases 3 residues before the CDR3 finishes, and the germline J gene fills in the end. V usage is TRBV6-2 or TRBV6-3 and J usage is TRBJ1-6; TRBD1 aligns across 8 bases. With V trimmed by 4 bases and J by 9 bases, 8 bases remained unmatched. The CDR3 loop spans 15 amino acids. CDR1 is MNHEY and CDR2 is SVGEGT in the germline V gene. CDR3 residues: CASSFRQGNGSPLHF. The covered CDR3 bases are TGTGCCAGCAGTTTCCGACAGGGGAATGGTTCACCC.

This clone has a handful of counts. The read ends 3 residues before the CDR3 terminus; that terminus is restored from the germline J gene. This chain uses TRBV29-1 with TRBJ2-5; D is possibly TRBD1 (5 bases). The CDR3 loop spans 14 amino acids. V dropped 3 bases and J dropped 1 base, with 12 bases sitting between them. CDR1 is SQVTM and CDR2 is ANQGSEA in the germline V gene. CDR3 DNA (partial): TGCAGCGTTGATATGGCAGGGCTCCAAGAGACC. This gives the protein CSVDMAGLQET. The entire CDR3 protein reads CSVDMAGLQETQYF.

A note on this clone: The read ends 3 residues shy of where the CDR3 ends; the end is completed using the germline J gene. This rearrangement joins TRBV30 to TRBJ1-6, with D perhaps TRBD1 (5 bases). Germline-derived CDR1 and CDR2 are GTSNPN and SVGIG (reference sequence). The CDR3 runs 18 residues. Trimming removed 3 bases at V and 0 bases at J, with 18 bases between. Incomplete CDR3 DNA: TGTGCCTGGAGGATCGCTTGGACACGGCGCTCCTATAATTCACCC. It codes for CAWRIAWTRRSYNSP. The full-length CDR3 reads as CAWRIAWTRRSYNSPLHF.

This clone was counted at least ten times. The read stops 3 residues short of the end of the CDR3; the missing end is completed from the germline J gene. This chain links TRBV11-2 with TRBJ1-2; D may be TRBD1 (6 bases). The V gene's germline CDR1 is SGHAT and CDR2 FQNNGV. Trimming pared 5 bases from V and 0 bases from J, leaving 7 bases between. The CDR3 sequence is 13 residues long. The covered CDR3 bases are TGTGCCAGCAGCCGGACAGCTAACTATGGC. Protein product: CASSRTANYG. The whole CDR3 protein reads CASSRTANYGYTF.

Many counts were recorded for this clone. The read stops 3 residues short of the end of the CDR3; the missing end is completed from the germline J gene. The chain combines TRBV18 with TRBJ1-1; the D is unclear. Germline CDR1 KGHSH, CDR2 LQKENI. V was cut by 4 bases and J by 1 base, with 7 bases left in between. This CDR3 spans 13 amino acids. The sequenced CDR3 bases are TGTGCCAGCTCACTATCAGGGAACACTGAA. It is translated as CASSLSGNTE. The entire CDR3 protein is CASSLSGNTEAFF.

This clone was observed many times. The read comes to an end 3 residues before the CDR3 does, leaving the germline J gene to fill in the end. This chain uses TRBV2 with TRBJ2-2; 9 bases match TRBD1. Germline CDR1 reads SNHLY; CDR2 reads FYNNEI. Unmatched junction bases numbered 4, after V lost 7 bases and J lost 1 base. The CDR3 runs 15 residues. The CDR3 here is CASKGQGVNTGELFF. The covered CDR3 bases are TGTGCCAGCAAGGGACAGGGAGTGAACACCGGGGAG.

Comments on this clone: The read falls 3 residues short of the CDR3 end, and the missing part is taken from the germline J gene. The rearrangement links TRBV7-7 to TRBJ2-5, with TRBD2 matching 15 bases. CDR3 length: 17 residues. Germline CDR1 reads SSHAT; CDR2 reads FNYEAQ (reference sequence). Trimming took 5 bases from V and 5 from J; bases not matched to a gene: 9. The CDR3 spells CASSPGTSGGLGETQYF. The sequenced CDR3 bases are TGTGCCAGCAGCCCCGGGACTAGCGGGGGGCTAGGGGAGACC.

Concerning this clone itself: The read falls 3 residues short of the CDR3 end, and the missing part is taken from the germline J gene. The rearrangement joins TRBV18 to TRBJ2-2; D is perhaps TRBD2 (6 bases). Trimming stripped 3 bases from V and 2 bases from J, with 13 bases between. The V gene's germline CDR1 is KGHSH and CDR2 LQKENI. The CDR3 is 16 residues long. The covered CDR3 bases are TGTGCCAGCTCACCTCACCCGGGACTCAACACCGGGGAG. Amino acids: CASSPHPGLNTGE. In full, the CDR3 reads CASSPHPGLNTGELFF.

This clone was counted a few times. With the read ending 3 residues before the CDR3 end, the germline J gene is used to fill in that end. V and J are TRBV7-6 and TRBJ2-7, with D perhaps given as TRBD1 or TRBD2 (5 bases each). This CDR3 comprises 14 residues. Trimming left V 2 bases short and J 5 bases short, with 13 bases between. Germline CDR1 SGHVS, CDR2 FNYEAQ. The sequenced CDR3 bases are TGTGCCAGCAGCTTAAGCGTCCAGGGAGACGAG. The encoded protein is CASSLSVQGDE. From start to end, the CDR3 is CASSLSVQGDEQYF.

On this clone itself: The read terminates 3 residues before the CDR3 end, so the remaining end is supplied by the germline J gene. The rearrangement links TRBV2 to TRBJ1-5; D is possibly TRBD1 (6 bases). Germline-derived CDR1 and CDR2 are SNHLY and FYNNEI. This CDR3 contains 15 residues. The V gene lost 5 bases and the J gene lost 2 bases, with 13 bases spanning the gap. CDR3 DNA, as far as it was read: TGTGCCAGCAGTAAACAGGGTGTGGGCAATCAGCCC. Residues: CASSKQGVGNQP. From start to end, the CDR3 is CASSKQGVGNQPQHF.

There are a few counts of this clone. The read halts 3 residues ahead of the CDR3 end, with the missing end drawn from the germline J gene. The chain combines TRBV20-1 with TRBJ1-1, with D perhaps TRBD1 (6 bases). The CDR3 consists of 13 residues. Germline loops: CDR1 DFQATT, CDR2 SNEGSKA (reference sequence). CDR3 DNA, as far as it was read: TGCAGTGCTAGAGATGGCAGGGGAAGGGGA. Translating it yields CSARDGRGRG. The entire CDR3 reads CSARDGRGRGAFF.

A remark on this clone: The read comes to an end 3 residues before the CDR3 does, leaving the germline J gene to fill in the end. V usage is TRBV5-1 and J usage is TRBJ2-7, with 8 positions matching TRBD2. V lost 4 bases, J lost 0 bases, and 12 bases stayed unmatched. Germline assignment: CDR1 SGHRS and CDR2 YFSETQ. The CDR3 length is 17 residues. The CDR3 here is CASSPVGSGVSSYEQYF. Incomplete CDR3 DNA: TGCGCCAGCAGCCCCGTGGGTAGCGGGGTCAGCTCCTACGAG. Together with reference TRBV5-1 and TRBJ2-7, the CDR3 gives the full variable domain: KAGVTQTPRYLIKTRGQQVTLSCSPISGHRSVSWYQQTPGQGLQFLFEYFSETQRNKGNFPGRFSGRQFSNSRSEMNVSTLELGDSALYLCASSPVGSGVSSYEQYFGPGTRLTVT.

Only a few counts were recorded for this clone. The CDR3 bases that were read are TGTGCCAGCTCACTGGGACAGACGAACACCGGGGAG. It encodes CASSLGQTNTGE. The whole CDR3 sequence is CASSLGQTNTGELFF. The V call is TRBV18, the J call TRBJ2-2; 7 positions agree with TRBD1. The read finishes 3 residues shy of the CDR3 end, and the germline J gene is used to complete it. Germline V gene lookup returns CDR1 KGHSH and CDR2 LQKENI. CDR3 size: 15 residues. V trimming: 4 bases; J trimming: 0 bases; junction bases outside the gene matches: 2.